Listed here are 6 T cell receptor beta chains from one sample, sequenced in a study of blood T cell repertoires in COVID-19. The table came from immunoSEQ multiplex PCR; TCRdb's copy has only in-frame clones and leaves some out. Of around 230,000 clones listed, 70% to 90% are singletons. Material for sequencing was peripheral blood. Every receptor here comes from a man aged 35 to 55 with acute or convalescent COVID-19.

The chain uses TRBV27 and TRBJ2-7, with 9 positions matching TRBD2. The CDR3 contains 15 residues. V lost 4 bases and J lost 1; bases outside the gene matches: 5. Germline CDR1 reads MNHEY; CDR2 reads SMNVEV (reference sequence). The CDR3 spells CASSSQREVSYEQYF. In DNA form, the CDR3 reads TGTGCCAGCAGTTCCCAGCGGGAGGTGTCCTACGAGCAGTACTTC.

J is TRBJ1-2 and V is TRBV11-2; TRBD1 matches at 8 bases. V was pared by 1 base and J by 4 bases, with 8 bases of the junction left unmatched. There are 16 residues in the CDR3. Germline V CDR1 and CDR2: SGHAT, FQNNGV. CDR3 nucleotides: TGTGCCAGCAGCTTAGTGTACAGGGGGAGTGGCTATGGCTACACCTTC. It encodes CASSLVYRGSGYGYTF.

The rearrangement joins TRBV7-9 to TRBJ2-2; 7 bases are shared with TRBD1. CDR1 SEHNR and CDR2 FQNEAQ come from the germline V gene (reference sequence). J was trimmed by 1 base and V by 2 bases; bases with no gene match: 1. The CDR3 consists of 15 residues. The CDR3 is CASSLRTGNTGELFF. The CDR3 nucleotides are TGTGCCAGCAGCTTAAGGACAGGGAACACCGGGGAGCTGTTTTTT.

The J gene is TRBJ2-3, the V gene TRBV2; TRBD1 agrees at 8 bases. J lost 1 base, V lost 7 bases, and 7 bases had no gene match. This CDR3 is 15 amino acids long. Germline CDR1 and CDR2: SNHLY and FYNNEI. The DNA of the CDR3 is TGTGCCAGCATTCCCGGGACAGGAGGCACAGATACGCAGTATTTT. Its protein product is CASIPGTGGTDTQYF.

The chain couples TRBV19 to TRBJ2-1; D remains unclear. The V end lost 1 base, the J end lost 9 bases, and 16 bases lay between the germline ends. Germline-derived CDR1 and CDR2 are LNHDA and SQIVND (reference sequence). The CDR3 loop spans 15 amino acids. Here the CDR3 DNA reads TGTGCCAGTAGTATAGGTAGCCCGGTAGTGGCTGAGCAGTTCTTC. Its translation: CASSIGSPVVAEQFF.

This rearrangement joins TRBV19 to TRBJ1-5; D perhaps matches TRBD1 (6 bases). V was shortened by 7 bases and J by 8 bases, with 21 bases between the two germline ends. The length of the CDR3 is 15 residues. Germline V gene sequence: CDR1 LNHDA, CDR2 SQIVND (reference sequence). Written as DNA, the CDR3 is TGTGCCAGTACCCTTTCACGGGGGGGCAGGGAGCCCCAGCATTTT. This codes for CASTLSRGGREPQHF. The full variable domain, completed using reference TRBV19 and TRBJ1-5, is DGGITQSPKYLFRKEGQNVTLSCEQNLNHDAMYWYRQDPGQGLRLIYYSQIVNDFQKGDIAEGYSVSREKKESFPLTVTSAQKNPTAFYLCASTLSRGGREPQHFGDGTRLSIL.